One sample yielded the 15 T cell receptor beta chains listed below, sequenced in a study of cytomegalovirus exposure and HLA in healthy donors. The PCR had 60 Vbeta and 13 Jbeta primers. Data came from immunoSEQ multiplex PCR; TCRdb stores just in-frame clones and leaves some out. The sample includes 160,000 or so clones, 65% to 85% of them seen just once. Specimen: PBMCs. Every receptor here comes from a woman under 30 in good health and CMV-seronegative.

The V and J genes are TRBV28 and TRBJ1-2, with 9 nucleotides matching TRBD1. The CDR3 totals 13 residues. Germline CDR1 and CDR2: MDHEN and SYDVKM. V shed 5 bases and J 10 bases; nucleotides not matched to a gene: 8. CDR3 sequence (DNA): TGTGCCAGCAGTAGGGGACAGGGTGAGGTCTACACCTTC. Encoded protein: CASSRGQGEVYTF.

This rearrangement joins TRBV29-1 to TRBJ2-3; possible D gene TRBD2, 6 bases. CDR1 is SQVTM, CDR2 ANQGSEA, per germline. CDR3 size: 14 residues. Trimming cost V 0 bases and J 7 bases, with 14 bases left between them. The CDR3 coding sequence is TGCAGCGTTGAAGATGGGACTGGCAGGAATACGCAGTATTTT. This translates into CSVEDGTGRNTQYF.

The genes are TRBV4-1 and TRBJ2-5, with 9 positions matching TRBD2. Germline V gene lookup returns CDR1 MGHRA and CDR2 YSYEKL. This CDR3 has 18 amino acids. V trimming: 0 bases; J trimming: 3 bases; junction bases outside the gene matches: 11. The CDR3 sequence is CASSQDLGASGDEETQYF. DNA for the CDR3: TGCGCCAGCAGCCAAGATCTTGGGGCTAGCGGGGACGAAGAGACCCAGTACTTC.

V and J are TRBV14 and TRBJ2-1; D is uncertain. The CDR3 is made up of 15 amino acids. Trimming left V 6 bases short and J 3 bases short, with 15 bases between. From germline, CDR1 is SGHDN and CDR2 FVKESK. Here the CDR3 DNA reads TGTGCCAGCAGGGCCACCCTCGATAACTACAATGAGCAGTTCTTC. This sequence encodes CASRATLDNYNEQFF.

In this sample, this clone turned up once. V usage is TRBV18 and J usage is TRBJ2-4; 9 nucleotides line up with TRBD2. The germline V gene has CDR1 KGHSH and CDR2 LQKENI. The trim removed 2 bases at V and 0 bases at J, leaving 8 bases unmatched. The CDR3 runs to 18 residues. The DNA of the CDR3 is TGTGCCAGCTCACCAGGACTAGCGTTTTCCCGAGCCAAAAACATTCAGTACTTC. Translating it yields CASSPGLAFSRAKNIQYF.

CDR3 sequence reads: CASRFRLSKETQYF. Written as DNA, the CDR3 is TGTGCCAGCAGGTTCAGATTATCCAAAGAGACCCAGTACTTC. The chain couples TRBV6-5 to TRBJ2-5; D is uncertain. Germline-derived CDR1 and CDR2 are MNHEY and SVGAGI. CDR3 length equals 14 residues. The V end was cut by 6 bases, the J end by 3 bases, with 14 bases between.

This clone was observed a single time. The chain couples TRBV7-9 to TRBJ1-1; possibly TRBD1 for D (6 bases). The CDR3 extends over 15 amino acids. Trimming shortened V by 4 bases and J by 4 bases, and 16 bases separated the two germline ends. CDR1 is SEHNR, CDR2 FQNEAQ, per germline (reference sequence). The CDR3 coding sequence is TGTGCCAGCAGCTACTTAACAGGGTCTTCCACTGAAGCTTTCTTT. Translated, it gives CASSYLTGSSTEAFF.

The chain couples TRBV5-1 to TRBJ2-5; 7 bases are a match to TRBD1. Trimming cost V 4 bases and J 2 bases; bases outside gene matches: 11. The CDR3 runs 16 residues. CDR1 and CDR2 from the germline V gene are SGHRS and YFSETQ. The CDR3 DNA follows: TGCGCCAGCAGCCTTATCCCGGGACAGATGCAAGAGACCCAGTACTTC. As protein: CASSLIPGQMQETQYF.

The genes are TRBV4-1 and TRBJ1-2; a possible D gene is TRBD1 (6 bases). With 0 bases removed from V and 4 bases from J, the gap between germline ends came to 15 bases. The CDR3 has 16 amino acids. Germline V gene sequence: CDR1 MGHRA, CDR2 YSYEKL. The CDR3, as DNA: TGCGCCAGCAGCCAAGATCAAGGGGGGGGCGGCTATGGCTACACCTTC. It yields the protein CASSQDQGGGGYGYTF.

The chain links TRBV6-1 to TRBJ2-5; 10 bases are a match to TRBD2. This CDR3 is 15 amino acids long. V shed 0 bases, J shed 2 bases, and the junction held 0 bases outside the gene matches. Germline lookup yields CDR1 MNHNS and CDR2 SASEGT. CDR3 coding DNA: TGTGCCAGCAGTGAAGCTAGCGGGGGGCAAGAGACCCAGTACTTC. As protein: CASSEASGGQETQYF.

This rearrangement joins TRBV5-1 to TRBJ2-7, with a tentative D call TRBD1 (6 bases). The V end lost 0 bases, the J end lost 2 bases, and 15 bases lay between the germline ends. The CDR3 runs to 16 residues. Per the germline V gene, CDR1 is SGHRS and CDR2 is YFSETQ. CDR3 residues: CASSLGGLTGTYEQYF. CDR3 bases: TGCGCCAGCAGCTTGGGGGGATTGACAGGTACCTACGAGCAGTACTTC.

V is TRBV7-9 and J is TRBJ1-2; D remains unclear. Germline V CDR1 and CDR2: SEHNR, FQNEAQ (reference sequence). The CDR3 consists of 14 residues. Trimming pared 2 bases from V and 6 bases from J, leaving 13 bases between. The CDR3 protein is CASSLQALVDGYTF. The CDR3 DNA reads as TGTGCCAGCAGCTTACAGGCCCTGGTAGATGGCTACACCTTC. The whole variable domain, remainder taken from reference TRBV7-9 and TRBJ1-2, is DTGVSQNPRHKITKRGQNVTFRCDPISEHNRLYWYRQTLGQGPEFLTYFQNEAQLEKSRLLSDRFSAERPKGSFSTLEIQRTEQGDSAMYLCASSLQALVDGYTFGSGTRLTVV.

This chain links TRBV6-1 with TRBJ2-3, with D perhaps matching TRBD2 (7 bases). CDR3 size: 15 residues. Trimming pared 8 bases from V and 0 bases from J, leaving 15 bases between. The germline gives CDR1 MNHNS, CDR2 SASEGT. CDR3 protein: CASSERGGSTDTQYF. Written as DNA, the CDR3 is TGTGCCAGCTCCGAAAGGGGGGGCAGCACAGATACGCAGTATTTT.

This chain connects TRBV15 to TRBJ1-1; D perhaps matches TRBD1 (5 bases). Trimming took 4 bases from V and 5 from J, leaving 5 bases between them. Germline-derived CDR1 and CDR2 are LNHNV and YYDKDF (reference sequence). CDR3 length: 11 amino acids. CDR3: CATSTGTEAFF. CDR3 DNA: TGTGCCACCAGCACAGGGACTGAAGCTTTCTTT.

This chain uses TRBV6-5 with TRBJ1-1; the D is unclear. Trimming removed 3 bases from V and 2 bases from J, with 7 bases in between. The CDR3 has 13 residues. Germline V gene data show CDR1 as MNHEY and CDR2 as SVGAGI. CDR3 protein: CASSYSLNTEAFF. The CDR3 DNA is TGTGCCAGCAGTTATTCACTAAACACTGAAGCTTTCTTT.